This is a list of T cell receptor beta chains from one sample in a study of early T cells in non-severe SARS-CoV-2 infection. Via MiXCR, TCRdb re-called the 5' RACE reads, giving one row per CDR3 protein. The sample lists over 25,000 distinct CDR3 sequences, around 5% seen once, with around 6% in the top ten. Sequenced: whole blood. The receptors come from an adult who was a healthcare worker with PCR-confirmed SARS-CoV-2 infection or an uninfected control (not recorded which). Both conserved end residues are part of each CDR3. The order of the fields is D gene, clone size, J gene, V gene, CDR3 DNA, CDR3 protein. The D gene is left open where the match is weak. The listing skips clone size in some rows; elsewhere it reads once, few, many or a size class.

TRBD1 | NA | TRBJ2-4 | TRBV19 | TGTCCCAGTAGTATAGAGGTCAGGGGGAACATTCAGTACTTC | CPSSIEVRGNIQYF
TRBD1 | many | TRBJ1-1 | TRBV28 | TGTGCCAGCAGGGAAACCGGGACAGGGGGATCGGCTTTCTTT | CASRETGTGGSAFF
TRBD2 | few | TRBJ2-7 | TRBV29-1 | TGCAGCGTCCTACTGGGGACTAGCTACGAGCAGTACTTC | CSVLLGTSYEQYF
TRBD2 | many | TRBJ2-3 | TRBV5-1 | TGCGCCAGCAGCTTGGACGGAGCGGGGGCCACAGATACGCAGTATTTT | CASSLDGAGATDTQYF
NA | many | TRBJ1-4 | TRBV19 | TGTGCCAGTAGTCGGAATGAAAAACTGTTTTTT | CASSRNEKLFF
NA | many | TRBJ1-2 | TRBV6-2/TRBV6-3 | TGTGCCAGCAGTTACTCTCTTCGTCGGCAGAGCTATGGCTACACCTTC | CASSYSLRRQSYGYTF
TRBD1 | few | TRBJ1-6 | TRBV20-1 | TGCAGTGCTAGAGAGGGAGGGACAGGGAGTTCACCCCTCCACTTT | CSAREGGTGSSPLHF
NA | many | TRBJ1-2 | TRBV9 | TGTGCCAGCAGTTCTACTTGGGGTGGCTACACCTTC | CASSSTWGGYTF
NA | NA | TRBJ1-3 | TRBV7-2 | TGTGCCAGCAGCTTAGGGGGGACGGTGCGTCGAAACACCATATATTTT | CASSLGGTVRRNTIYF
NA | many | TRBJ2-3 | TRBV24-1 | TGTGCCACCGGCCGCGGCACAGATACGCAGTATTTT | CATGRGTDTQYF
NA | NA | TRBJ2-1 | TRBV11-2 | TGTGCCAGCAGCTTTAAACCGGGACCGAGCTACAATGAGCAGTTCTTC | CASSFKPGPSYNEQFF
TRBD2 | few | TRBJ2-7 | TRBV6-2/TRBV6-3 | TGTGCCAGCAGCCCCCGGGGGGGTAATGTGGAGTACTTC | CASSPRGGNVEYF
NA | NA | TRBJ2-7 | TRBV3-1 | TGTGCCAGCAGCGGATACTCCTACGAGCAGTACTTC | CASSGYSYEQYF
TRBD2 | many | TRBJ2-5 | TRBV7-9 | TGTGCCAGCAGCTTATCGGGGGGGCGCCAAGAGACCCAGTACTTC | CASSLSGGRQETQYF
NA | NA | TRBJ1-3 | TRBV12-3/TRBV12-4 | TGTGCCAGCAGTTTTACCCCCCGGGGCTCCGGAAACACCATATATTTT | CASSFTPRGSGNTIYF
TRBD1 | medium-sized | TRBJ2-2 | TRBV7-6 | TGTGCCAGCAGCTTTCAGACAGGGCGGAACACCGGGGAGCTGTTTTTT | CASSFQTGRNTGELFF
NA | many | TRBJ1-1 | TRBV18 | TGTGCCAGCTCACCACTCGGACGGATGAACACTGAAGCTTTCTTT | CASSPLGRMNTEAFF
NA | many | TRBJ2-2 | TRBV7-6 | TGTGCCAGCAGCTTAGTCATAACCGGGGAGCTGTTTTTT | CASSLVITGELFF
NA | many | TRBJ1-4 | TRBV18 | TGTGCCAGCTCTCCTGGAGGGAATAATGAAAAACTGTTTTTT | CASSPGGNNEKLFF
NA | many | TRBJ2-4 | TRBV7-2 | TGTGCCAGCAGCCCCCGCTTCCAGGGGGGATTAATAAAAAACATTCAGTACTTC | CASSPRFQGGLIKNIQYF
TRBD1 | medium-sized | TRBJ1-4 | TRBV11-2 | TGTGCCAGCAATCGATACAGGGGGGTGTCCTTT | CASNRYRGVSF
NA | few | TRBJ1-5 | TRBV18 | TGTGCCAGCTCACCACCACAGCGAGGCAGGGCAATTTATAGCAATCAGCCCCAGCATTTT | CASSPPQRGRAIYSNQPQHF
TRBD2 | many | TRBJ2-4 | TRBV6-2/TRBV6-3 | TGTGCCAGCTCATCTAGCGGGAGTGGCAAAAACATTCAGTACTTC | CASSSSGSGKNIQYF
NA | many | TRBJ2-7 | TRBV4-1 | TGCGCCAGCAGCCGCAACAGATACTACGAGCAGTACTTC | CASSRNRYYEQYF
NA | NA | TRBJ2-5 | TRBV4-2 | TGTGCCAGCAGCCAAGAGGTAGTCCCACAAGAGACCCAGTACTTC | CASSQEVVPQETQYF
NA | many | TRBJ2-2 | TRBV6-6 | TGTGCCAGCAAACCTGGGACGGACACCGGGGAGCTGTTTTTT | CASKPGTDTGELFF
TRBD2 | many | TRBJ2-5 | TRBV6-1 | TGTGCCAGCAGCGCCTTTTCTAGCGGGAGACCGGAGACCCAGTACTTC | CASSAFSSGRPETQYF
TRBD1 | NA | TRBJ2-1 | TRBV18 | TGTGCCAGCTCACCATCTCCTGGGACAGGGTTAGTTGATGAGCAGTTCTTC | CASSPSPGTGLVDEQFF
NA | many | TRBJ2-3 | TRBV24-1 | TGTGCCACCAGTGATCCGGTGGCGTTTGGCACAGATACGCAGTATTTT | CATSDPVAFGTDTQYF
TRBD1 | many | TRBJ2-5 | TRBV29-1 | TGCAGCCTCGGACAGGGGAGGGAGACCCAGTACTTC | CSLGQGRETQYF
NA | many | TRBJ2-7 | TRBV18 | TGTGCCAGCACCTTCGACAGCATCTACGAGCAGTACTTC | CASTFDSIYEQYF
NA | NA | TRBJ2-6 | TRBV11-2 | TGTGCCAGCAGCTTAAACAGGGTCTCTGGGGCCAACGTCCTGACTTTC | CASSLNRVSGANVLTF
NA | few | TRBJ1-6 | TRBV14 | TGTGCCAGCAGTCGACGATGGGACCAAAATTCACCCCTCCACTTT | CASSRRWDQNSPLHF
NA | many | TRBJ2-2 | TRBV7-9 | TGTGCCAGCAGCTTTCAGTCTATATTCGCCGGGGAGCTGTTTTTT | CASSFQSIFAGELFF
NA | many | TRBJ2-1 | TRBV2 | TGTGCCAGCAGATCAGCGGGTAGATACAATGAGCAGTTCTTC | CASRSAGRYNEQFF
NA | many | TRBJ1-2 | TRBV29-1 | TGCAGCGTCCGACCGTGGACAGACTATGGCTACACCTTC | CSVRPWTDYGYTF
NA | many | TRBJ2-3 | TRBV20-1 | TGCAGTGCTAGAGATCCAAGAGAGGCTTATACGCAGTATTTT | CSARDPREAYTQYF